A single sample gave rise to the 25 T cell receptor beta chains below, sequenced in a study of shared clonotypes between healthy human individuals. Clones were read by immunoSEQ multiplex PCR, and TCRdb kept only the in-frame ones, dropping some. The sample lists 2 million to 3 million clones, more than 80% seen once, with over 0.12% in the top ten. The sequencing input was naive CD4+ T cells sorted from blood. Subset described: CD45RA+ positively selected. The receptors were sampled from a man younger than 35 in good health.

V gene TRBV7-2 combines with J gene TRBJ2-2, with D perhaps matching TRBD1 (6 bases). The germline V gene has CDR1 SGHTA and CDR2 FQGNSA. CDR3 length equals 14 residues. The V and J ends lost 4 bases and 8 bases respectively, with 14 bases between them. CDR3 in DNA: TGTGCCAGCAGCTCCCAAAGGGGGACAGGGGAGCTGTTTTTT. Translated: CASSSQRGTGELFF.

The gene calls are TRBV7-9 and TRBJ2-6; no firm D call. Trimming stripped 4 bases from V and 0 bases from J, with 10 bases between. The CDR3 is 16 residues long. Germline assignment: CDR1 SEHNR and CDR2 FQNEAQ (reference sequence). Written as DNA, the CDR3 is TGTGCCAGCAGCTGGACGGTTGCCTCTGGGGCCAACGTCCTGACTTTC. Translating it yields CASSWTVASGANVLTF.

Points on this clone: Other DNA sequences within the sample encode an identical CDR3. This chain joins TRBV18 and TRBJ1-3; no clear D. Germline loops: CDR1 KGHSH, CDR2 LQKENI. The CDR3 totals 14 residues. V gave up 3 bases and J gave up 0 bases, with 6 bases separating them. CDR3 in amino acids: CASSPRGSGNTIYF. The DNA of the CDR3 is TGTGCCAGCTCACCCCGGGGCTCTGGAAACACCATATATTTT.

The chain couples TRBV5-4 to TRBJ2-1; the match to TRBD1 covers 8 bases. Germline CDR1 SGHNT, CDR2 YYREEE (reference sequence). The CDR3 contains 15 residues. Germline trimming cut 0 bases from V and 7 bases from J; bases unmatched to any gene: 6. The CDR3 bases are TGTGCCAGCAGCTTGGGGCAGGGGGCGGAAAATGAGCAGTTCTTC. It encodes CASSLGQGAENEQFF.

This chain connects TRBV7-2 to TRBJ1-4; D remains ambiguous. V was cut by 4 bases and J by 8 bases, with 11 bases left in between. This CDR3 is built from 13 residues. Germline assignment: CDR1 SGHTA and CDR2 FQGNSA. The CDR3 bases are TGTGCCAGCAGCTCCCTGATATGGGAAAAACTGTTTTTT. Translating it yields CASSSLIWEKLFF.

This chain uses TRBV19 with TRBJ2-2, with 9 bases matching TRBD2. J gave up 3 bases and V 5 bases, and 10 bases lay outside the gene matches. CDR3 length equals 17 residues. Germline V CDR1 and CDR2: LNHDA, SQIVND (reference sequence). The CDR3 nucleotides read TGTGCCAGTAGTTACCGGGCGGGAGGGCGAGACACCGGGGAGCTGTTTTTT. It is translated as CASSYRAGGRDTGELFF.

The genes are TRBV6-6 and TRBJ1-2; the D gene is possibly TRBD1 (6 bases). The CDR3 has 13 amino acids. In germline, CDR1 is MNHNY, CDR2 SVGAGI (reference sequence). Deletions cut 5 bases from V and 8 bases from J, with 15 bases between. This CDR3 reads CASSAETGLGYTF. CDR3 nucleotides: TGTGCCAGCAGTGCAGAAACAGGGTTGGGCTACACCTTC.

This chain uses TRBV30 with TRBJ2-5; no clear D gene. Germline V gene lookup returns CDR1 GTSNPN and CDR2 SVGIG (reference sequence). V lost 5 bases, J lost 2 bases, and 15 bases lay in between. CDR3 size: 14 residues. This chain's CDR3 is CAWGPLTPQETQYF. In DNA, the CDR3 is TGTGCCTGGGGCCCCCTTACCCCACAAGAGACCCAGTACTTC.

This clone was counted a single time. The CDR3 sequence is CASSLVGATNEKLFF. The DNA of the CDR3 is TGTGCCAGCAGCTTAGTTGGAGCAACTAATGAAAAACTGTTTTTT. The chain recombines TRBV7-8 with TRBJ1-4; D gene unclear. V was shortened by 1 base and J by 0 bases, with 6 bases between the two germline ends. The CDR3 is 15 amino acids. Germline-derived CDR1 and CDR2 are SGHVS and FQNEAQ.

This rearrangement joins TRBV6-5 to TRBJ2-7; 8 positions agree with TRBD1. The CDR3 length is 14 residues. Germline CDR1 MNHEY, CDR2 SVGAGI. V shed 6 bases, J shed 2 bases, and the junction held 6 bases outside the gene matches. CDR3 protein: CASSRRTGPYEQYF. Here the CDR3 DNA reads TGTGCCAGCAGCCGGCGGACAGGGCCCTACGAGCAGTACTTC.

The chain combines TRBV18 with TRBJ2-5, with unresolved D. With 1 base removed from V and 4 bases from J, the gap between germline ends came to 13 bases. This CDR3 comprises 15 residues. Germline V gene data show CDR1 as KGHSH and CDR2 as LQKENI. In DNA, the CDR3 is TGTGCCAGCTCACCACGTGGCCGCCTTGGAGAGACCCAGTACTTC. It yields the protein CASSPRGRLGETQYF.

The genes are TRBV9 and TRBJ2-2; no clear D gene. Trimming stripped 0 bases from V and 5 bases from J, with 8 bases between. This CDR3 spans 14 amino acids. From germline, CDR1 is SGDLS and CDR2 YYNGEE. The CDR3: CASSVASFTGELFF. CDR3 bases: TGTGCCAGCAGCGTAGCGTCCTTTACCGGGGAGCTGTTTTTT. The variable domain in full, completed from reference TRBV9 and TRBJ2-2, reads DSGVTQTPKHLITATGQRVTLRCSPRSGDLSVYWYQQSLDQGLQFLIQYYNGEERAKGNILERFSAQQFPDLHSELNLSSLELGDSALYFCASSVASFTGELFFGEGSRLTVL.

The DNA of the CDR3 is TGTGCCAGCAGTTACTCAGGGACAGGGCCTAAGGAGCAGTACTTC. Translated, it gives CASSYSGTGPKEQYF. This chain joins TRBV6-5 and TRBJ2-7; 9 positions match TRBD1. The CDR3 runs 15 residues. V shed 0 bases and J 7 bases; nucleotides not matched to a gene: 7. Germline CDR1 is MNHEY and CDR2 is SVGAGI.

This chain uses TRBV5-1 with TRBJ1-6; 9 bases fit TRBD1. Per the germline V gene, CDR1 is SGHRS and CDR2 is YFSETQ. V trimming: 4 bases; J trimming: 7 bases; junction bases outside the gene matches: 3. CDR3 size: 14 residues. The CDR3: CASSVGTGNSPLHF. The CDR3 DNA sequence: TGCGCCAGCAGCGTCGGGACAGGGAATTCACCCCTCCACTTT.

The chain recombines TRBV10-1 with TRBJ2-2, with TRBD1 matching over 9 bases. CDR3 size: 16 residues. From germline, CDR1 is WNHNN and CDR2 SYGVQD (reference sequence). V shed 2 bases, J shed 5 bases, and the junction held 6 bases outside the gene matches. The CDR3 protein is CASSEKMTGGTGELFF. The CDR3 DNA reads as TGCGCCAGCAGTGAGAAAATGACAGGGGGGACCGGGGAGCTGTTTTTT.

The chain combines TRBV2 with TRBJ2-7; 7 bases fit TRBD1. CDR3 length: 13 amino acids. The V gene's germline CDR1 is SNHLY and CDR2 FYNNEI. Trimming took 6 bases from V and 3 from J; bases not matched to a gene: 5. CDR3 nucleotide sequence: TGTGCCAGCAGCCGACAGGGCGGCTACGAGCAGTACTTC. This sequence encodes CASSRQGGYEQYF.

This clone showed up just once. V and J are TRBV9 and TRBJ2-1; 8 bases fit TRBD2. The germline V gene encodes CDR1 SGDLS and CDR2 YYNGEE. The CDR3 consists of 16 residues. The junction had 9 bases not matched to a gene; V was cut back by 2 bases and J by 5 bases. The CDR3 DNA reads as TGTGCCAGCAGCGTGGGTAGTACTAGCGGTAACAATGAGCAGTTCTTC. This codes for CASSVGSTSGNNEQFF.

The chain links TRBV4-3 to TRBJ1-2, with 8 bases fitting TRBD1. Unmatched junction bases numbered 7, after V lost 2 bases and J lost 5 bases. Germline loops: CDR1 LGHNA, CDR2 YSLEER. This CDR3 region has 15 residues. The CDR3 protein is CASSQSTTGGYGYTF. The CDR3 coding sequence is TGCGCCAGCAGCCAAAGTACTACAGGGGGGTATGGCTACACCTTC.

This clone came up once. This chain links TRBV5-1 with TRBJ2-2, with D maybe TRBD2 (5 bases). The CDR3 extends over 13 amino acids. Germline CDR1 is SGHRS and CDR2 is YFSETQ. The V end was cut by 6 bases, the J end by 2 bases, with 8 bases between. The CDR3 DNA reads as TGCGCCAGCAACGAGGGCAACACCGGGGAGCTGTTTTTT. Amino acids: CASNEGNTGELFF.

The rearrangement joins TRBV30 to TRBJ1-2; 8 bases align to TRBD1. The CDR3 length is 14 residues. V shed 2 bases, J shed 6 bases, and the junction held 8 bases outside the gene matches. Germline V lookup: CDR1 GTSNPN, CDR2 SVGIG (reference sequence). The CDR3: CAWSQQGDLDGYTF. The CDR3 DNA reads TGTGCCTGGAGTCAACAGGGGGATCTGGATGGCTACACCTTC.

The CDR3 bases are TGCGCCAGCAAAATGGGCTGGGGCACCGGGGAGCTGTTTTTT. It specifies CASKMGWGTGELFF. The chain is built from TRBV4-1 and TRBJ2-2; unclear D gene. The CDR3 loop spans 14 amino acids. Between the trimmed V and J ends, which lost 7 bases and 4 bases, there was a span of 13 bases. Looked up from germline, CDR1 is MGHRA and CDR2 is YSYEKL.

The genes are TRBV4-3 and TRBJ2-2; no clear D. This CDR3 has 16 amino acids. The V end lost 0 bases, the J end lost 2 bases, and 10 bases lay between the germline ends. From germline, CDR1 is LGHNA and CDR2 YSLEER. CDR3 residues: CASSQDSHLNTGELFF. CDR3 DNA sequence: TGCGCCAGCAGCCAAGATTCCCACTTAAACACCGGGGAGCTGTTTTTT.

The V gene is TRBV7-9, the J gene TRBJ2-3, with TRBD2 matching 8 bases. Trimming removed 5 bases from V and 4 bases from J; junction bases left unmatched: 11. The CDR3 is made up of 16 amino acids. Germline V gene sequence: CDR1 SEHNR, CDR2 FQNEAQ (reference sequence). The DNA of the CDR3 is TGTGCCAGCAGCCCGAAGAGCACGACTAGCGCAGATACGCAGTATTTT. Translated: CASSPKSTTSADTQYF.

The chain recombines TRBV5-4 with TRBJ2-1; D uncertain. Per germline, CDR1 SGHNT and CDR2 YYREEE (reference sequence). The V and J ends lost 3 bases and 2 bases respectively, with 12 bases between them. The CDR3 has 15 amino acids. CDR3 amino acids: CASSWLGAAYNEQFF. In DNA form, the CDR3 reads TGTGCCAGCAGCTGGTTGGGCGCCGCCTACAATGAGCAGTTCTTC.

The chain joins TRBV7-9 to TRBJ2-1; D ambiguous. This CDR3 is 13 amino acids long. The V gene lost 5 bases and the J gene lost 0 bases, with 5 bases spanning the gap. Germline V gene data show CDR1 as SEHNR and CDR2 as FQNEAQ (reference sequence). Written as DNA, the CDR3 is TGTGCCAGCAGCGGACGCTCCTACAATGAGCAGTTCTTC. This encodes CASSGRSYNEQFF.